These 25 T cell receptor beta chains were all obtained from the same sample, sequenced in a study of control samples from healthy donors and cancer patients. Sequencing was performed with immunoSEQ multiplex PCR; in TCRdb, only in-frame clones are kept and a portion is missing. The data hold 150,000 or so clones, with over 85% observed a single time. What was sequenced was blood. These receptors were obtained from a young man in good health.

V gene TRBV7-8 combines with J gene TRBJ1-5; no reliable D call. Trimming took off 2 bases at V and 2 bases at J, with 13 bases between the two ends. This CDR3 comprises 16 residues. CDR1 is SGHVS and CDR2 is FQNEAQ in the germline V gene. CDR3 sequence reads: CASSLSSRLGNQPQHF. CDR3 nucleotide sequence: TGTGCCAGCAGCTTATCCTCCAGGTTGGGCAATCAGCCCCAGCATTTT. The variable domain in full, completed from reference TRBV7-8 and TRBJ1-5, reads GAGVSQSPRYKVAKRGQDVALRCDPISGHVSLFWYQQALGQGPEFLTYFQNEAQLDKSGLPSDRFFAERPEGSVSTLKIQRTQQEDSAVYLCASSLSSRLGNQPQHFGDGTRLSIL.

This chain links TRBV9 with TRBJ2-5; possibly TRBD1 or TRBD2 for D (5 bases each). Trimming took off 4 bases at V and 1 base at J, with 17 bases between the two ends. This CDR3 is 16 amino acids long. CDR1 SGDLS and CDR2 YYNGEE come from the germline V gene. In DNA form, the CDR3 reads TGTGCCAGCAGCTTGGCCCATGCAGGGACCCAAGAGACCCAGTACTTC. This sequence encodes CASSLAHAGTQETQYF.

This chain connects TRBV14 to TRBJ1-2, with TRBD1 as a possible D gene (5 bases). V lost 5 bases and J lost 4, with 20 bases in between. Germline CDR1 reads SGHDN; CDR2 reads FVKESK. CDR3 size: 16 residues. CDR3 sequence: CASSSRPGSFSYGYTF. The CDR3 DNA reads as TGTGCCAGCAGCTCCCGCCCAGGGAGTTTCTCCTATGGCTACACCTTC.

V and J are TRBV9 and TRBJ1-2; D not resolved. The CDR3 length is 16 residues. Germline V gene lookup returns CDR1 SGDLS and CDR2 YYNGEE. V gave up 3 bases and J gave up 4 bases, with 19 bases separating them. The CDR3 nucleotides read TGTGCCAGCAGCGACGGGGAGGGCCGCATACCCTATGGCTACACCTTC. Translated: CASSDGEGRIPYGYTF.

This rearrangement joins TRBV4-3 to TRBJ2-1; D possibly uses TRBD1 or TRBD2 (6 bases each). With 3 bases removed from V and 7 bases from J, the gap between germline ends came to 22 bases. This CDR3 comprises 17 residues. CDR1 and CDR2 (germline): LGHNA, YSLEER. CDR3 protein: CASSQGGGRARRNEQFF. In nucleotides, the CDR3 is TGCGCCAGCAGCCAGGGGGGCGGACGGGCCAGGCGGAATGAGCAGTTCTTC.

The chain links TRBV6-4 to TRBJ2-3; 8 bases are shared with TRBD1. Germline V gene sequence: CDR1 MRHNA, CDR2 SNTAGT. The CDR3 covers 15 residues. J was trimmed by 4 bases and V by 5 bases; bases with no gene match: 8. Here the CDR3 DNA reads TGTGCCAGCAGTCGAGGACAGGGTTACTCAGATACGCAGTATTTT. Protein product: CASSRGQGYSDTQYF.

The CDR3 loop reads CATSRGGASEQYF. The CDR3 DNA is TGTGCCACCAGCAGAGGGGGTGCGTCCGAGCAGTACTTC. This chain links TRBV15 with TRBJ2-7; D unclear. The CDR3 is 13 amino acids. CDR1 and CDR2 (germline): LNHNV, YYDKDF (reference sequence). With 1 base removed from V and 6 bases from J, the gap between germline ends came to 10 bases.

The V and J genes are TRBV19 and TRBJ1-5, with D possibly TRBD1 on 6 matching bases. The CDR3 consists of 14 residues. Trimming left V 2 bases short and J 4 bases short, with 9 bases between. In germline, CDR1 is LNHDA, CDR2 SQIVND (reference sequence). CDR3 sequence reads: CASSIRGENQPQHF. The CDR3 bases are TGTGCCAGTAGTATAAGGGGGGAAAATCAGCCCCAGCATTTT.

The chain recombines TRBV6-5 with TRBJ2-7; D remains ambiguous. Germline V lookup: CDR1 MNHEY, CDR2 SVGAGI. This CDR3 region has 11 residues. V lost 4 bases and J 0 bases, leaving 1 base between the germline ends. For the CDR3, the DNA is TGTGCCAGCAGTTTCTCCTACGAGCAGTACTTC. This translates into CASSFSYEQYF.

The chain couples TRBV6-6 to TRBJ2-7; 8 bases fit TRBD2. Per the germline V gene, CDR1 is MNHNY and CDR2 is SVGAGI (reference sequence). There are 13 residues in the CDR3. Trimming removed 6 bases from V and 6 bases from J; junction bases left unmatched: 7. The CDR3 is CASRPGGLGEQYF. The CDR3 DNA follows: TGTGCCAGCAGGCCGGGGGGGCTGGGCGAGCAGTACTTC.

The sample holds a few counts of this clone. The chain couples TRBV5-5 to TRBJ1-3; D perhaps matches TRBD1 (5 bases). CDR1 SGHKS and CDR2 YYEKEE come from the germline V gene (reference sequence). This CDR3 comprises 17 residues. Trimming took off 2 bases at V and 0 bases at J, with 15 bases between the two ends. Here the CDR3 DNA reads TGTGCCAGCAGCTTTGGTCCTTCCGGGACCTCTGGAAACACCATATATTTT. Translated: CASSFGPSGTSGNTIYF.

The chain combines TRBV19 with TRBJ2-2, with 7 bases aligning to TRBD2. CDR1 and CDR2 from the germline V gene are LNHDA and SQIVND (reference sequence). There are 18 residues in the CDR3. The ends lost 3 bases at V and 0 bases at J; junction bases unmatched: 10. The CDR3 is CASSMRAGAFANTGELFF. CDR3 DNA sequence: TGTGCCAGTAGTATGAGGGCGGGAGCTTTCGCGAACACCGGGGAGCTGTTTTTT. Together with reference TRBV19 and TRBJ2-2, the CDR3 gives the full variable domain: DGGITQSPKYLFRKEGQNVTLSCEQNLNHDAMYWYRQDPGQGLRLIYYSQIVNDFQKGDIAEGYSVSREKKESFPLTVTSAQKNPTAFYLCASSMRAGAFANTGELFFGEGSRLTVL.

The gene calls are TRBV6-6 and TRBJ2-7; D call uncertain. This CDR3 is 13 amino acids long. V was cut by 6 bases and J by 5 bases, with 14 bases left in between. Germline-derived CDR1 and CDR2 are MNHNY and SVGAGI (reference sequence). The CDR3 DNA sequence: TGTGCCAGCAGCCCCTTCCCGAGCAACGAGCAGTACTTC. Amino acids: CASSPFPSNEQYF.

The chain couples TRBV19 to TRBJ1-4, with 9 bases fitting TRBD1. Germline trimming cut 2 bases from V and 8 bases from J; bases unmatched to any gene: 9. The CDR3 totals 16 residues. Germline CDR1 LNHDA, CDR2 SQIVND (reference sequence). The CDR3 is CASSILEGQGKEKLFF. The CDR3 coding sequence is TGTGCCAGTAGTATACTGGAGGGACAGGGTAAAGAAAAACTGTTTTTT.

This chain uses TRBV9 with TRBJ2-2; 8 bases line up with TRBD1. The V segment lost 4 bases and the J segment 2 bases; nucleotides outside the gene matches: 4. The CDR3 covers 15 residues. The germline gives CDR1 SGDLS, CDR2 YYNGEE. CDR3 coding DNA: TGTGCCAGCAGCCCGACAGGGGTAAACACCGGGGAGCTGTTTTTT. It encodes CASSPTGVNTGELFF. Supplemented by reference TRBV9 and TRBJ2-2, the full variable domain reads DSGVTQTPKHLITATGQRVTLRCSPRSGDLSVYWYQQSLDQGLQFLIQYYNGEERAKGNILERFSAQQFPDLHSELNLSSLELGDSALYFCASSPTGVNTGELFFGEGSRLTVL.

The V gene is TRBV5-1, the J gene TRBJ2-7, with 14 bases identical to TRBD2. The CDR3 covers 15 residues. Germline V gene data show CDR1 as SGHRS and CDR2 as YFSETQ. After removal of 3 bases from V and 3 bases from J, the junction contained 2 bases not matched to a gene. Here the CDR3 reads CASSSTSGRVYEQYF. In DNA, the CDR3 is TGCGCCAGCAGCTCGACTAGCGGGAGGGTCTACGAGCAGTACTTC.

The chain carries TRBV30 and TRBJ1-3; 8 bases match TRBD1. Germline V gives CDR1 GTSNPN, CDR2 SVGIG (reference sequence). The CDR3 sequence is 13 residues long. The junction had 7 bases not matched to a gene; V was cut back by 4 bases and J by 8 bases. Written as DNA, the CDR3 is TGTGCCTGGACCCGACAGGGGCGGGACACCATATATTTT. Protein: CAWTRQGRDTIYF.

The gene calls are TRBV6-5 and TRBJ1-3; D uncertain. V gave up 8 bases and J gave up 4 bases, with 6 bases separating them. The germline V gene has CDR1 MNHEY and CDR2 SVGAGI. CDR3 size: 11 residues. CDR3 loop: CASGPGNTIYF. The DNA of the CDR3 is TGTGCCAGCGGGCCGGGAAACACCATATATTTT.

Worth noting for this clone: The junction and the germline gene differ at one end; a read error may be behind it. The chain has TRBV30 and TRBJ2-5; D tentatively reads TRBD1 or TRBD2 (6 bases each). Germline CDR1 is GTSNPN and CDR2 is SVGIG (reference sequence). The CDR3 length is 14 residues. CDR3 sequence: CAWSLIRGQEAQYF. CDR3 nucleotides: TGTGCCTGGAGTCTCATACGGGGGCAAGAGGCCCAGTACTTC.

The genes are TRBV7-2 and TRBJ2-5; D uncertain. The V end was cut by 7 bases, the J end by 3 bases, with 6 bases between. The CDR3 is 11 residues long. Germline assignment: CDR1 SGHTA and CDR2 FQGNSA. CDR3 region: CASTSEETQYF. DNA of the CDR3: TGTGCCAGCACCTCGGAAGAGACCCAGTACTTC.

CDR3 bases: TGTGCCAGCTCACCAGAGAACAGAGGGACTGAAGCTTTCTTT. Translating gives CASSPENRGTEAFF. The chain is built from TRBV18 and TRBJ1-1, with D uncertain. The CDR3 has 14 amino acids. Trimming removed 2 bases from V and 5 bases from J, with 12 bases in between. Germline V gives CDR1 KGHSH, CDR2 LQKENI.

The chain recombines TRBV27 with TRBJ2-6; 10 bases are shared with TRBD1. The ends lost 6 bases at V and 2 bases at J; junction bases unmatched: 7. The CDR3 runs to 17 residues. Germline V gene lookup returns CDR1 MNHEY and CDR2 SMNVEV (reference sequence). CDR3 sequence reads: CASSPGQGIAGANVLTF. CDR3 DNA sequence: TGTGCCAGCAGCCCGGGACAGGGGATCGCTGGGGCCAACGTCCTGACTTTC.

The J gene is TRBJ1-4, the V gene TRBV18, with unresolved D. The CDR3 contains 14 residues. Trimming cost V 3 bases and J 3 bases, with 8 bases left between them. Germline CDR1 reads KGHSH; CDR2 reads LQKENI. The CDR3 DNA reads TGTGCCAGCTCACCGGGGATGGCTAATGAAAAACTGTTTTTT. This codes for CASSPGMANEKLFF.

The J gene is TRBJ2-1, the V gene TRBV28, with D unclear. CDR3 length: 16 amino acids. Between the trimmed V and J ends, which lost 5 bases and 0 bases, there was a span of 14 bases. Germline V gene sequence: CDR1 MDHEN, CDR2 SYDVKM. CDR3 residues: CASSRYEVSSYNEQFF. In DNA, the CDR3 is TGTGCCAGCAGTAGGTACGAGGTGAGCTCCTACAATGAGCAGTTCTTC.

This rearrangement joins TRBV7-9 to TRBJ1-6; no definite D call. The CDR3 contains 16 residues. V shed 3 bases and J shed 7 bases, with 16 bases lying between them. Germline V gene data show CDR1 as SEHNR and CDR2 as FQNEAQ (reference sequence). The CDR3 is CASSFRGDSRNSPLHF. In nucleotides, the CDR3 is TGTGCCAGCAGCTTTCGCGGCGATTCGAGAAATTCACCCCTCCACTTT.